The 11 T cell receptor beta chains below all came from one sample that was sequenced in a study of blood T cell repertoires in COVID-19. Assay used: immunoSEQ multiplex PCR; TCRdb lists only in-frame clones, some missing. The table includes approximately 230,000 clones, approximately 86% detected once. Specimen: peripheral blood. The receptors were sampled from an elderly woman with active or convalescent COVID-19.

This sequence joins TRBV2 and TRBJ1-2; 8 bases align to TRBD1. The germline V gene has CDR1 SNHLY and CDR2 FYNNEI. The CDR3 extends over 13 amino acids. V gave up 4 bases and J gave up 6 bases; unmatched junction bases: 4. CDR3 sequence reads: CASSVRDRNGYTF. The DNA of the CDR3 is TGTGCCAGCAGTGTACGGGACAGGAATGGCTACACCTTC.

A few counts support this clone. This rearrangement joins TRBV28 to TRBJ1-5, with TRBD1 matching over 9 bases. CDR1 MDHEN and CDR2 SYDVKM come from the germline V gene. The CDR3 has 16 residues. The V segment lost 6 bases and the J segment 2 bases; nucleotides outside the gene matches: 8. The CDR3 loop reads CASRTGGGGGNQPQHF. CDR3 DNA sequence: TGTGCCAGCAGAACAGGGGGCGGAGGAGGCAATCAGCCCCAGCATTTT.

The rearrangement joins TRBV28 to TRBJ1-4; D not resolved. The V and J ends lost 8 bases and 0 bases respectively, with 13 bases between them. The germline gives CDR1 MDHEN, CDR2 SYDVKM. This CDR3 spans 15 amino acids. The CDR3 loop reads CASGPWSATNEKLFF. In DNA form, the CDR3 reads TGTGCCAGCGGCCCGTGGAGTGCAACTAATGAAAAACTGTTTTTT.

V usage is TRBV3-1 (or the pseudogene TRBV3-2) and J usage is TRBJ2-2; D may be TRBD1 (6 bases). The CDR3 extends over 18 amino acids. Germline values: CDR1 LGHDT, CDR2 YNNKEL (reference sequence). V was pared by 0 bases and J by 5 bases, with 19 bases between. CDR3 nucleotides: TGTGCCAGCAGCCAAGATCTGAGAGGACAGATAATTACCGGGGAGCTGTTTTTT. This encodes CASSQDLRGQIITGELFF.

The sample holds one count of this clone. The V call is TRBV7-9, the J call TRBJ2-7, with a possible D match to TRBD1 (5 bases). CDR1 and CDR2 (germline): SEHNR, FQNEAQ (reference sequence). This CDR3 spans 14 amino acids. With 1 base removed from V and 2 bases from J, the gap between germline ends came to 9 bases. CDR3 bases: TGTGCCAGCAGCTTAGTTGCAGGGACCTACGAGCAGTACTTC. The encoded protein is CASSLVAGTYEQYF.

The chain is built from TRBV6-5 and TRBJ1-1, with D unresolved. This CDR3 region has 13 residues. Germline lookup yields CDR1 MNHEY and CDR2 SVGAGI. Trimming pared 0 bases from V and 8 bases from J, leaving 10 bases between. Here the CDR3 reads CASSYSGGREAFF. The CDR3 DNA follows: TGTGCCAGCAGTTACTCAGGAGGAAGAGAAGCTTTCTTT.

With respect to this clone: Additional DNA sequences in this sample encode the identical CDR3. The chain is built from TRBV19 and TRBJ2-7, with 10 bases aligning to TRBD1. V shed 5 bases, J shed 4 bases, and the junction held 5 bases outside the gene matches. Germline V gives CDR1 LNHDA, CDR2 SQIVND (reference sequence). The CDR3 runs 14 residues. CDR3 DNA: TGTGCCAGTAGTGCGGGACAGGGGCCGTACGAGCAGTACTTC. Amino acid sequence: CASSAGQGPYEQYF.

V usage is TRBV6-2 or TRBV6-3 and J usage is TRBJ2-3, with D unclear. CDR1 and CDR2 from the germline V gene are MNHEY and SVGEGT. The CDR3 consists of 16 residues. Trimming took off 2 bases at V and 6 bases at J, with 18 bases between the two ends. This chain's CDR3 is CASSYSRQELSDTQYF. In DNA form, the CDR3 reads TGTGCCAGCAGTTACAGCAGGCAAGAGTTATCCGATACGCAGTATTTT.

The CDR3 DNA reads TGTGCCAGCAGCCCTTTCGGACAGACGAACACTGAAGCTTTCTTT. Amino acids: CASSPFGQTNTEAFF. The chain joins TRBV3-1 (or the pseudogene TRBV3-2) to TRBJ1-1; a weak D match, TRBD1 (6 bases). CDR1 and CDR2 (germline): LGHDT, YNNKEL (reference sequence). Trimming left V 4 bases short and J 1 base short, with 13 bases between. This CDR3 region has 15 residues.

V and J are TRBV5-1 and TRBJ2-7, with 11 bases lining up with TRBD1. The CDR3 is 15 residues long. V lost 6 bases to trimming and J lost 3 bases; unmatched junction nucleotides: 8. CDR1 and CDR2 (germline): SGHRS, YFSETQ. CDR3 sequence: CASTLSGTGGYEQYF. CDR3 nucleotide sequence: TGCGCCAGCACCCTCTCCGGGACAGGGGGCTACGAGCAGTACTTC.

For the CDR3, the DNA is TGTGCCTGGAGTGTACAGCTGTCCACTGAAGCTTTCTTT. Translated, it gives CAWSVQLSTEAFF. The chain has TRBV30 and TRBJ1-1; D is undetermined. Germline CDR1 GTSNPN, CDR2 SVGIG (reference sequence). The ends were cut back, 0 bases at V and 4 bases at J, with 9 bases in the middle. The CDR3 is 13 amino acids.